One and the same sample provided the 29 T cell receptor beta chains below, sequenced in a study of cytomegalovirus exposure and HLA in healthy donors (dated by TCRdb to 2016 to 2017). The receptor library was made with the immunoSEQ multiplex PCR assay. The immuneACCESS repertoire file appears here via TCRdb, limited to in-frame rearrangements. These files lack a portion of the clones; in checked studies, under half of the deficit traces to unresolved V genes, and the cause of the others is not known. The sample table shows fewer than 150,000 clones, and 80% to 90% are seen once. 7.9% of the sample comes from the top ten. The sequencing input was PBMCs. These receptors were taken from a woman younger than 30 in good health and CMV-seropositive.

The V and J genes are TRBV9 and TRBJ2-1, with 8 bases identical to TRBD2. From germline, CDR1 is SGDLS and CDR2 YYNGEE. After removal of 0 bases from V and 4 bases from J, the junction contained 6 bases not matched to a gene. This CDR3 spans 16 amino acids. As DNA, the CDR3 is TGTGCCAGCAGCGTAGCCGGTGCGGGGGGATACAATGAGCAGTTCTTC. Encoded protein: CASSVAGAGGYNEQFF.

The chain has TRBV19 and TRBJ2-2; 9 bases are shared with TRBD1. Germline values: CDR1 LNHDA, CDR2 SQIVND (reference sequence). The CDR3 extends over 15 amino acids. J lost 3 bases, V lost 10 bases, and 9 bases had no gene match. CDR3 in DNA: TGTGCCACCAAGAGGACAGGGGTAGACACCGGGGAGCTGTTTTTT. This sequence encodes CATKRTGVDTGELFF.

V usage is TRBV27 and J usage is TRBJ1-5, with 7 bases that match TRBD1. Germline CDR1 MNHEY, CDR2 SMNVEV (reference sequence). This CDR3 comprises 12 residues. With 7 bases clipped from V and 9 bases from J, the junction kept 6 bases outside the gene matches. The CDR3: CASKGGAGPQHF. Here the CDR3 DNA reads TGTGCCAGCAAAGGGGGCGCGGGGCCCCAGCATTTT.

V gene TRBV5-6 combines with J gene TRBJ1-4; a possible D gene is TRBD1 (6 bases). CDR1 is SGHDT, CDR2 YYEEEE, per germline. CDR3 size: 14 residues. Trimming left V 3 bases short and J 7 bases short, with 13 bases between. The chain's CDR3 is CASSSTDSSEKLFF. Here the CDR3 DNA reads TGTGCCAGCAGCTCGACGGACAGCTCTGAAAAACTGTTTTTT.

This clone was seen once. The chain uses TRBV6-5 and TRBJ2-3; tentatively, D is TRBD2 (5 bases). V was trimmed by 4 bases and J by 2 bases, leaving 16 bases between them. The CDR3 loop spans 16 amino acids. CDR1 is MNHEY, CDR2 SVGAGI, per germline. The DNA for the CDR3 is TGTGCCAGCAGTTTATCAACCTCGGGGTTCACAGATACGCAGTATTTT. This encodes CASSLSTSGFTDTQYF.

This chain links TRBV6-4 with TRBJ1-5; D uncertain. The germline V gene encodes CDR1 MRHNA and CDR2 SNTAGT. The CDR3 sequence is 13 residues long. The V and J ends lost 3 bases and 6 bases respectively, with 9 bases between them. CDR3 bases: TGTGCCAGCAGTGAAGAGAGAGGTCAGCCCCAGCATTTT. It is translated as CASSEERGQPQHF.

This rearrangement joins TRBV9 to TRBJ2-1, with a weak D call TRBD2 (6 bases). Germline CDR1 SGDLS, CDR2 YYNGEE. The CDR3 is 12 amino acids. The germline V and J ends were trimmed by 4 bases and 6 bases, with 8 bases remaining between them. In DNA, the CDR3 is TGTGCCAGCAGCACTAGCCCCAATGAGCAGTTCTTC. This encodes CASSTSPNEQFF. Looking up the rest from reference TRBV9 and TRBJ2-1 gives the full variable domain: DSGVTQTPKHLITATGQRVTLRCSPRSGDLSVYWYQQSLDQGLQFLIQYYNGEERAKGNILERFSAQQFPDLHSELNLSSLELGDSALYFCASSTSPNEQFFGPGTRLTVL.

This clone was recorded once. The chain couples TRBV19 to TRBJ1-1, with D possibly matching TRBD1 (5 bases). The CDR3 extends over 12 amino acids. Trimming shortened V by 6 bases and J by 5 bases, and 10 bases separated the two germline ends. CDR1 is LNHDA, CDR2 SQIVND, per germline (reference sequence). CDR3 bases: TGTGCCAGTAGGCTACGGGGGACTGAAGCTTTCTTT. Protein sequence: CASRLRGTEAFF. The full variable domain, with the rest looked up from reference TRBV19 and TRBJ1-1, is DGGITQSPKYLFRKEGQNVTLSCEQNLNHDAMYWYRQDPGQGLRLIYYSQIVNDFQKGDIAEGYSVSREKKESFPLTVTSAQKNPTAFYLCASRLRGTEAFFGQGTRLTVV.

Written as DNA, the CDR3 is TGTGCCAGCAGCTTGAGGGAGGGGGTTGGGGAGCAGTACTTC. Translating gives CASSLREGVGEQYF. The V call is TRBV5-4, the J call TRBJ2-7, with D perhaps matching TRBD2 (7 bases). This CDR3 comprises 14 residues. V gave up 1 base and J gave up 7 bases, with 15 bases separating them. Germline V gene lookup returns CDR1 SGHNT and CDR2 YYREEE (reference sequence). The full variable domain, in which reference TRBV5-4 and TRBJ2-7 provide the parts outside the CDR3, is ETGVTQSPTHLIKTRGQQVTLRCSSQSGHNTVSWYQQALGQGPQFIFQYYREEENGRGNFPPRFSGLQFPNYSSELNVNALELDDSALYLCASSLREGVGEQYFGPGTRLTVT.

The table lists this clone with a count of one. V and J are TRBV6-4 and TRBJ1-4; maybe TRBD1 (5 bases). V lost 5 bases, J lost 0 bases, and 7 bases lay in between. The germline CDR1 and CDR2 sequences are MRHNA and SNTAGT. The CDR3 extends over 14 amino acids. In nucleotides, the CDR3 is TGTGCCAGCAGTCAGACAGCAACTAATGAAAAACTGTTTTTT. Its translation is CASSQTATNEKLFF.

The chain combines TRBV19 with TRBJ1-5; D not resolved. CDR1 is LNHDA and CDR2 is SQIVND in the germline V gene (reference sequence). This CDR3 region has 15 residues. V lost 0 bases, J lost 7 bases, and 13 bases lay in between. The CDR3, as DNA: TGTGCCAGTAGTATAGAAGGCACGAGGCAGCAGCCCCAGCATTTT. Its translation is CASSIEGTRQQPQHF.

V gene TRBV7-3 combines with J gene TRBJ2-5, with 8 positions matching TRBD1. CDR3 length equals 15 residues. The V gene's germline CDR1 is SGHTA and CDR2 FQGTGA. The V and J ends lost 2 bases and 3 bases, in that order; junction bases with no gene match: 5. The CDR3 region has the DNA TGTGCCAGCAGCTTATATTCGGACAGGGAAGAGACCCAGTACTTC. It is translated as CASSLYSDREETQYF.

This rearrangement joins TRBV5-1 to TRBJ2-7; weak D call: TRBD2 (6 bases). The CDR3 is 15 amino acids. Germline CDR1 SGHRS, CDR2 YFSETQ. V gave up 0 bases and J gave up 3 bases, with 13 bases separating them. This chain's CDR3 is CASSLESREDYEQYF. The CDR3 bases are TGCGCCAGCAGCTTGGAATCCAGGGAGGACTACGAGCAGTACTTC.

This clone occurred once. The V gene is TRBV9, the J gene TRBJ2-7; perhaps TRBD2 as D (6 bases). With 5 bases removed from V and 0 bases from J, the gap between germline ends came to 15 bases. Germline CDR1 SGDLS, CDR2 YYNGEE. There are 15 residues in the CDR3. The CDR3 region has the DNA TGTGCCAGCAGTCTAAGGGACGGGAGCTCCTACGAGCAGTACTTC. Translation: CASSLRDGSSYEQYF. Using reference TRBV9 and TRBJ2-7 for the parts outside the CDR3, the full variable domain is DSGVTQTPKHLITATGQRVTLRCSPRSGDLSVYWYQQSLDQGLQFLIQYYNGEERAKGNILERFSAQQFPDLHSELNLSSLELGDSALYFCASSLRDGSSYEQYFGPGTRLTVT.

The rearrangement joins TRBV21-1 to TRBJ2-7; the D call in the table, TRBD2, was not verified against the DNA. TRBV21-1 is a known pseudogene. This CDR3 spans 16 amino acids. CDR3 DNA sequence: TGTGCCAGCAGCAGACTTTCTAGCGGGAGGCACTACGAGCAGTACTTC. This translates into CASSRLSSGRHYEQYF.

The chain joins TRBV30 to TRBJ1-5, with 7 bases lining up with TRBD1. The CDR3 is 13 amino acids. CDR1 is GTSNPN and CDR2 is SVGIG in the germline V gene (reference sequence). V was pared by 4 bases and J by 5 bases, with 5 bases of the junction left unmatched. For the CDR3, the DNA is TGTGCCTGGAACAGGGGCGATTATCAGCCCCAGCATTTT. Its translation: CAWNRGDYQPQHF.

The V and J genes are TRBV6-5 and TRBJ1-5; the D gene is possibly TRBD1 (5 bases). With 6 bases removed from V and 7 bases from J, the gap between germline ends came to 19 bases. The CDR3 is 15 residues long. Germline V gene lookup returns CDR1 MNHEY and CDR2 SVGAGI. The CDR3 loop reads CASSPMGGSGQPQHF. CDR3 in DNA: TGTGCCAGCAGCCCGATGGGGGGGTCAGGACAGCCCCAGCATTTT.

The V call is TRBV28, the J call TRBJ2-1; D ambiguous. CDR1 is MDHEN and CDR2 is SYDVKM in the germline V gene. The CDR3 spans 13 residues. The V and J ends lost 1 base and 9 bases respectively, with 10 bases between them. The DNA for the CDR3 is TGTGCCAGCAGTTTATTTAGCATGGCTGAGCAGTTCTTC. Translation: CASSLFSMAEQFF. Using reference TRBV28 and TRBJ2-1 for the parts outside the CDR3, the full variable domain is DVKVTQSSRYLVKRTGEKVFLECVQDMDHENMFWYRQDPGLGLRLIYFSYDVKMKEKGDIPEGYSVSREKKERFSLILESASTNQTSMYLCASSLFSMAEQFFGPGTRLTVL.

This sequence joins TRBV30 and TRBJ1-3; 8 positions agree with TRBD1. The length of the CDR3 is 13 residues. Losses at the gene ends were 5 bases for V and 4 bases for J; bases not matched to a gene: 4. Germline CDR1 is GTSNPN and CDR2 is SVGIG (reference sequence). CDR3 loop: CAWDWDRGNTIYF. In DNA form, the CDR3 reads TGTGCCTGGGATTGGGACAGGGGAAACACCATATATTTT.

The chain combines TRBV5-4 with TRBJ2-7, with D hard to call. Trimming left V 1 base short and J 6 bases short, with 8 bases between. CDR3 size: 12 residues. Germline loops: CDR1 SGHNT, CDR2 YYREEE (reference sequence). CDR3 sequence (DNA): TGTGCCAGCAGCTTGAGAGGCTCCGAGCAGTACTTC. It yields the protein CASSLRGSEQYF.

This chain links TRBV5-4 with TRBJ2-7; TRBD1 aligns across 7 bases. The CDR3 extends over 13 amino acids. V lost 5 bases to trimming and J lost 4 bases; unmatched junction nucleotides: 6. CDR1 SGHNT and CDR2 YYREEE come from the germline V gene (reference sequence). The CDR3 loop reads CASRFGTAYEQYF. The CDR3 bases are TGTGCCAGCAGGTTCGGGACAGCTTACGAGCAGTACTTC.

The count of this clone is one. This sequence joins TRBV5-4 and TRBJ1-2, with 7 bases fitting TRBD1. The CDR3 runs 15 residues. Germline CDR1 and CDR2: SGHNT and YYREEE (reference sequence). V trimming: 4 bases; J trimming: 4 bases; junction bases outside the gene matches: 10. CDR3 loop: CASSTGTGAGYGYTF. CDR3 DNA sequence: TGTGCCAGCAGCACAGGAACAGGGGCGGGCTATGGCTACACCTTC.

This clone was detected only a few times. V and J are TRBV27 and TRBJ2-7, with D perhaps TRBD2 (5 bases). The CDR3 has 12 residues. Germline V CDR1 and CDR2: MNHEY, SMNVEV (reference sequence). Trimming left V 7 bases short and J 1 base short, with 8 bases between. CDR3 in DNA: TGTGCCAGCAAAGGGAGATCCTACGAGCAGTACTTC. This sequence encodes CASKGRSYEQYF.

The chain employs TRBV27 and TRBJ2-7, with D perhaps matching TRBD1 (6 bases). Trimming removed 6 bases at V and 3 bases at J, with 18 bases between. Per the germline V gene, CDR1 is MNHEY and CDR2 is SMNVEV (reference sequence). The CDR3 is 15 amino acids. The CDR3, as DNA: TGTGCCAGCAGCACACCGGGACAAGCACACTACGAGCAGTACTTC. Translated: CASSTPGQAHYEQYF.

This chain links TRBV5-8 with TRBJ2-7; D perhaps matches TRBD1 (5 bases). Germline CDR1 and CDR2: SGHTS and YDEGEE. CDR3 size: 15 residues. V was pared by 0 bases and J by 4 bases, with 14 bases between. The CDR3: CASSLGQGLFYEQYF. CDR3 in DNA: TGTGCCAGCAGCTTGGGGCAGGGTTTATTTTACGAGCAGTACTTC.

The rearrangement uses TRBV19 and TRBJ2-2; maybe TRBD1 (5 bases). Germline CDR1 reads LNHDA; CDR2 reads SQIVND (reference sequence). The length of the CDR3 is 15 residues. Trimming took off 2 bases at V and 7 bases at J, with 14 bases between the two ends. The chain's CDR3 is CASSISYGQGGELFF. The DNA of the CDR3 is TGTGCCAGTAGTATATCCTACGGGCAGGGCGGGGAGCTGTTTTTT.

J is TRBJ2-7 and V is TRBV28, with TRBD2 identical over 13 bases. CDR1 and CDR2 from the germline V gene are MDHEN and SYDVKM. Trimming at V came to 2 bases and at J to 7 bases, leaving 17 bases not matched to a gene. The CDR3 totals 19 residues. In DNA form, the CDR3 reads TGTGCCAGCAGTTTACGTCCCAAGACTAGCGGGAGGTATCTGGGGGAGCAGTACTTC. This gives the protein CASSLRPKTSGRYLGEQYF.

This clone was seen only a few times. CDR3 bases: TGTGCCAGTAGTAGTTCCGGGGATTCACCCCTCCACTTT. Translated, it gives CASSSSGDSPLHF. The chain combines TRBV19 with TRBJ1-6; D ambiguous. Trimming took 4 bases from V and 8 from J, leaving 9 bases between them. The CDR3 sequence is 13 residues long. CDR1 is LNHDA and CDR2 is SQIVND in the germline V gene (reference sequence).

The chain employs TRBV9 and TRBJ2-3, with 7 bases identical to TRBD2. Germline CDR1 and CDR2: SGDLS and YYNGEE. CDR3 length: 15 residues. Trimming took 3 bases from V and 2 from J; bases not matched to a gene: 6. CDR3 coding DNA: TGTGCCAGCAGCGCCCCGGGACTACCCACAGATACGCAGTATTTT. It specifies CASSAPGLPTDTQYF.